The source of this TCR beta chain is a study of blood T cells in healthy people across ages. V was pared by 2 bases and J by 0 bases, with 8 bases between. CDR3 size: 14 residues. In its sample, this clonotype was seen many times. What it binds is not known. The second PCR ran about 7 to 12 cycles with a sample-barcoded 5' primer and J-beta primers. Each CDR3 protein gets one entry after TCRdb re-called the 5' RACE reads with MiXCR. The repertoire holds 800,000 to 950,000 distinct CDR3 sequences, with almost 30% as singletons. Study outcomes and limitations: CMV status of donors was not determined, possibly confounding expanded clonotype changes. Correlation between TCR beta diversity and naive T cell percentage was strong.

The sample also formed part of further work on T cells of mothers and their children. That work adds: Related and unrelated pairs show similar thymic shaping of TCR recombination output.

The chain joins TRBV12-3 or TRBV12-4 to TRBJ2-7, with D unresolved. This receptor was taken from a woman aged 40 to 50 in good health. The sequencing sample was made of blood. The CDR3 protein is CASSLPPSSYEQYF. The CDR3 DNA sequence: TGTGCCAGCAGTTTACCTCCTAGCTCCTACGAGCAGTACTTC.